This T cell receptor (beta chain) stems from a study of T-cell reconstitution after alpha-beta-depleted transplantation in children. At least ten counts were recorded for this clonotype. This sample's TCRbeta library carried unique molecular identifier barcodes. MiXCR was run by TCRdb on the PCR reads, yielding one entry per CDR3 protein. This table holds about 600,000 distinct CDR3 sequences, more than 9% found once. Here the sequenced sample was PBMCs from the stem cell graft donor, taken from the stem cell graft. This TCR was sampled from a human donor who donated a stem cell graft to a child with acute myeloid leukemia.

The CDR3 DNA reads as TGCAGCGTTGCTGGGGGCGCGAAGCCCGGCACAGATACGCAGTATTTT. Translated: CSVAGGAKPGTDTQYF. The chain carries TRBV29-1 and TRBJ2-3, with D maybe TRBD1 (6 bases). Germline V lookup: CDR1 SQVTM, CDR2 ANQGSEA. This CDR3 is built from 16 residues. V shed 4 bases and J shed 1 base, with 18 bases lying between them.